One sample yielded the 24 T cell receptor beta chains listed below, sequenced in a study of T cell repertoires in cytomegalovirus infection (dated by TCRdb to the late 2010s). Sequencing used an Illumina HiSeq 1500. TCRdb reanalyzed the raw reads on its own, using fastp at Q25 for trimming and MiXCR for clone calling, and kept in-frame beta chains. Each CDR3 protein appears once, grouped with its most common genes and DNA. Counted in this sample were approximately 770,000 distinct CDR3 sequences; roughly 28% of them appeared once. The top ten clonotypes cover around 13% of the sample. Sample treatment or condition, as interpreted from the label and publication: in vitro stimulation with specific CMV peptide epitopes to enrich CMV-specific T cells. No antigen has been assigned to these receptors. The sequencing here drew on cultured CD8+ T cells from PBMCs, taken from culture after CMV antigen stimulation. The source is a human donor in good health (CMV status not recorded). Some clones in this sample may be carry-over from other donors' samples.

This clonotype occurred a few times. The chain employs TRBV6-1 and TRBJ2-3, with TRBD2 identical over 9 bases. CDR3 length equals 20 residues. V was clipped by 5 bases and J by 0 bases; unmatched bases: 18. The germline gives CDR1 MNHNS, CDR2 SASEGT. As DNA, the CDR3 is TGTGCCAGCAGTTCCCCGGATAGCGGGGGTCCCCGGTCTAGCACAGATACGCAGTATTTT. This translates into CASSSPDSGGPRSSTDTQYF.

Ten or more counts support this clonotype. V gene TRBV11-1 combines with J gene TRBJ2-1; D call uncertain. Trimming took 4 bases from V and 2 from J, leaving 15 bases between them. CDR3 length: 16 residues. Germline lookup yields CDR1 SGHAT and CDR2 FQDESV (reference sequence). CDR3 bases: TGTGCCAGCAGCTCCGAACAGTGGCCCACCTACAATGAGCAGTTCTTC. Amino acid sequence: CASSSEQWPTYNEQFF.

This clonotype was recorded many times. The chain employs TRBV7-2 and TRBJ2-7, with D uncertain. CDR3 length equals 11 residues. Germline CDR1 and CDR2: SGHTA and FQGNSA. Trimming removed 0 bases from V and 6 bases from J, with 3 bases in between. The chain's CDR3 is CASSLALEQYF. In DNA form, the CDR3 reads TGTGCCAGCAGCTTAGCCCTCGAGCAGTACTTC.

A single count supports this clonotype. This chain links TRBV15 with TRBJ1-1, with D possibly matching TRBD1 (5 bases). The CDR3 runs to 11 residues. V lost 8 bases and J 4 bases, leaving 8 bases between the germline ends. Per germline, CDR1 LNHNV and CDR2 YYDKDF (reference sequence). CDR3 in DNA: TGTGCCACCTACGGGGGCACTGAAGCTTTCTTT. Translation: CATYGGTEAFF.

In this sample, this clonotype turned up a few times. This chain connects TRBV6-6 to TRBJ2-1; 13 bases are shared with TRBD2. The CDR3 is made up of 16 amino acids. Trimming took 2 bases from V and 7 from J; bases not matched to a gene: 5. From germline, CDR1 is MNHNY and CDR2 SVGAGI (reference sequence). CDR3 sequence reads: CASSYPTSGGVNEQFF. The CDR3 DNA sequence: TGTGCCAGCAGTTACCCTACTAGCGGGGGGGTAAATGAGCAGTTCTTC.

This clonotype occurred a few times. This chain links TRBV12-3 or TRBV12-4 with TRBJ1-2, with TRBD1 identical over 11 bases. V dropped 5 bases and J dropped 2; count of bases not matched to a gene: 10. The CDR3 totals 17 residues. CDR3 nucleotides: TGTGCCAGCAGTCCTTCCCTCCGGGACAGGGGGAACTATGGCTACACCTTC. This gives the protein CASSPSLRDRGNYGYTF.

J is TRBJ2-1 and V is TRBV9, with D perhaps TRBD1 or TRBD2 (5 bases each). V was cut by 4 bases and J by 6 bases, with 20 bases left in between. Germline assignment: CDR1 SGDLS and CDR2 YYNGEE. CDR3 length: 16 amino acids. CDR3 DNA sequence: TGTGCCAGCAGCCCCGGGGACGGGTTTAAGGTCAATGAGCAGTTCTTC. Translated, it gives CASSPGDGFKVNEQFF.

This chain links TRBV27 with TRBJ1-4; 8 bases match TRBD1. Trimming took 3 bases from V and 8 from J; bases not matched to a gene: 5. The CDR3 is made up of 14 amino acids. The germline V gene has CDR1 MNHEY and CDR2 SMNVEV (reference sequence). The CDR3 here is CASSFRQGREKLFF. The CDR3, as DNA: TGTGCCAGCAGTTTCCGACAGGGGAGGGAAAAACTGTTTTTT. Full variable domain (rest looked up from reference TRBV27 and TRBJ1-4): EAQVTQNPRYLITVTGKKLTVTCSQNMNHEYMSWYRQDPGLGLRQIYYSMNVEVTDKGDVPEGYKVSRKEKRNFPLILESPSPNQTSLYFCASSFRQGREKLFFGSGTQLSVL.

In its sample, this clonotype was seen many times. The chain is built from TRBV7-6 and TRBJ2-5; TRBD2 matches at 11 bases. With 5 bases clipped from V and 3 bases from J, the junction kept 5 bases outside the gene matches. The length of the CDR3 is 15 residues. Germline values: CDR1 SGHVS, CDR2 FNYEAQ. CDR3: CASSPLLAGEETQYF. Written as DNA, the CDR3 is TGTGCCAGCAGCCCGTTACTAGCGGGGGAAGAGACCCAGTACTTC.

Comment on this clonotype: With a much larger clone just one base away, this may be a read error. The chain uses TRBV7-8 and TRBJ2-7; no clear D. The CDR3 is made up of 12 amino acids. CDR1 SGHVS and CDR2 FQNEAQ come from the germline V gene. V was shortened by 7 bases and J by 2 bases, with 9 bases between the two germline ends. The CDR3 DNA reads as TGTGCCAGCAACTCCGTTACCTACGAGCAGTACTTC. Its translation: CASNSVTYEQYF.

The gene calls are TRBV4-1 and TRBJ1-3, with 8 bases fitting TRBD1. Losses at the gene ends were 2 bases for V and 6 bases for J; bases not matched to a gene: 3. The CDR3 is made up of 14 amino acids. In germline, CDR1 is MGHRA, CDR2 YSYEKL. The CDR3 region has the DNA TGCGCCAGCAGCCAACCGGGACAGGAAAACACCATATATTTT. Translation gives CASSQPGQENTIYF.

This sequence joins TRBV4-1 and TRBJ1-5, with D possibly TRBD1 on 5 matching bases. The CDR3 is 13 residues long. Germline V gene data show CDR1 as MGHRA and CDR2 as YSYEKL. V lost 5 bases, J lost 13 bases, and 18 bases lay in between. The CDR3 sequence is CASSYNAGTGQHF. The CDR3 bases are TGCGCCAGCAGCTACAACGCCGGGACTGGACAGCATTTT.

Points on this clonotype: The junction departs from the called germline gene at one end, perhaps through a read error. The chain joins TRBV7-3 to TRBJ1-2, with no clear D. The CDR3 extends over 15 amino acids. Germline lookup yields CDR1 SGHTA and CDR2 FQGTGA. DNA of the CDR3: TGTGTCAGCAGCTCCCCGGTTTGGCAGAACTATGGCTACACCTTC. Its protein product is CVSSSPVWQNYGYTF.

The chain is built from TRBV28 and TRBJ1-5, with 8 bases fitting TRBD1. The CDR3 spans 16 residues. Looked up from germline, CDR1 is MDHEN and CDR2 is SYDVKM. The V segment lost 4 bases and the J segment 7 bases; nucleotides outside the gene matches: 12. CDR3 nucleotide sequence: TGTGCCAGCAGTTCCCAGGGGACAGGATTGAGGCAGCCCCAGCATTTT. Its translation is CASSSQGTGLRQPQHF.

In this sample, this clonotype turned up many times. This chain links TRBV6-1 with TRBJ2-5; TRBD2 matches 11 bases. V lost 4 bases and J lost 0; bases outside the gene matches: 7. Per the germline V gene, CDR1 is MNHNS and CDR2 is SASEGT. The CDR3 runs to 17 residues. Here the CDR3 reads CASSATLAGGYQETQYF. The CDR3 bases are TGTGCCAGCAGTGCCACCCTAGCGGGGGGCTACCAAGAGACCCAGTACTTC.

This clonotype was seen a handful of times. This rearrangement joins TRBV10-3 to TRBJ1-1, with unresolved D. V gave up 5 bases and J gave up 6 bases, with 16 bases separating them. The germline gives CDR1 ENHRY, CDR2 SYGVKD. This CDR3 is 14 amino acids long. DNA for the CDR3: TGTGCCATCAGTCCGGACGACCGGAAGTCTGAAGCTTTCTTT. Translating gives CAISPDDRKSEAFF.

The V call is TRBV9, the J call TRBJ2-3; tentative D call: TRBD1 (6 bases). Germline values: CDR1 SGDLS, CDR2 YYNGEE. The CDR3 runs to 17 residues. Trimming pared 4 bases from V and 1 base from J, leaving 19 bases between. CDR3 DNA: TGTGCCAGCAGCACGGGAAGGGGGTCCTGGGGCACAGATACGCAGTATTTT. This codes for CASSTGRGSWGTDTQYF.

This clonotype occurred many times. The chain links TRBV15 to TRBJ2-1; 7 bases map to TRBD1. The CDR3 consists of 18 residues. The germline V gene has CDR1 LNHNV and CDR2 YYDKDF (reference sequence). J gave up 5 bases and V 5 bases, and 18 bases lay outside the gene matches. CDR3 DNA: TGTGCCACCAGCCCAGGGGGTGTGACTCGGCTCATCAACAATGAGCAGTTCTTC. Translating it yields CATSPGGVTRLINNEQFF.

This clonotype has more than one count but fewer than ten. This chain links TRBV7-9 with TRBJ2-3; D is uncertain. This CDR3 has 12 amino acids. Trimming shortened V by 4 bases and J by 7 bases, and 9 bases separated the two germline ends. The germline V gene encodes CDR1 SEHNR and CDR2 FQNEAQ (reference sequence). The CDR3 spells CASSSPPNTQYF. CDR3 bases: TGTGCCAGCAGCTCACCCCCGAATACGCAGTATTTT.

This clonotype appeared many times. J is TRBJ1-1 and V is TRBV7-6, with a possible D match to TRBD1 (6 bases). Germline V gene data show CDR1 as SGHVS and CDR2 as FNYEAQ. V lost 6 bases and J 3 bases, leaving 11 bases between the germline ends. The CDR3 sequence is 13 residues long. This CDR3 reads CASSHRTDTEAFF. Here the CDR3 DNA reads TGTGCCAGCAGTCACCGGACAGACACTGAAGCTTTCTTT.

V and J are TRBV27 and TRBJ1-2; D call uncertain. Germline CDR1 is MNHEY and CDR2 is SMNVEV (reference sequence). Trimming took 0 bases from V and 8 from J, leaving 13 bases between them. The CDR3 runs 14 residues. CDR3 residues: CASSLSLRGEGYTF. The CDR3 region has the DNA TGTGCCAGCAGTTTATCCCTACGGGGTGAGGGCTACACCTTC.

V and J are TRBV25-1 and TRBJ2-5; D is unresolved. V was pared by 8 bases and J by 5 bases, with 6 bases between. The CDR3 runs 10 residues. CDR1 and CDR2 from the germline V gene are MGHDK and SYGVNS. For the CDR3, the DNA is TGTGCCAGCGCTCTGGAGACCCAGTACTTC. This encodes CASALETQYF.

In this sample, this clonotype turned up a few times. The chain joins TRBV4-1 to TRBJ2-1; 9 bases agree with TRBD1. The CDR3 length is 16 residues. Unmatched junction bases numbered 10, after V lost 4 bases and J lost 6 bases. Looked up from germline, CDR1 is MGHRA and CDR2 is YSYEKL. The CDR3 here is CASSPYTGGDGNEQFF. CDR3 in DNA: TGCGCCAGCAGCCCCTATACAGGGGGCGATGGCAATGAGCAGTTCTTC.

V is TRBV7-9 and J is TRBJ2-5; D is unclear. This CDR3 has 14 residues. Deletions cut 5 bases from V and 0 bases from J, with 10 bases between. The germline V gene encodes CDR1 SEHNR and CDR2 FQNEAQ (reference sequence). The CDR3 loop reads CASSPARDQETQYF. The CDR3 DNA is TGTGCCAGCAGCCCAGCCCGGGACCAAGAGACCCAGTACTTC.